Shown below are 7 T cell receptor beta chains from a single sample sequenced in a study of blood T cells in healthy people across ages. Through a sample-barcoded 5' primer and a J-beta primer mix, a second PCR was run for roughly 7 to 12 cycles. In TCRdb, the 5' RACE reads were re-called with MiXCR into one record per CDR3 protein. The sample has around 1,500,000 distinct CDR3 sequences; roughly 28% are singletons. Sequencing used blood. The receptors were sampled from a young woman in good health.

This rearrangement joins TRBV6-6 to TRBJ2-1; D gene ambiguous. CDR1 MNHNY and CDR2 SVGAGI come from the germline V gene (reference sequence). V gave up 7 bases and J gave up 5 bases, with 15 bases separating them. The CDR3 is 14 residues long. In DNA, the CDR3 is TGTGCCAGCAACCAGTCCGGGCAGAACAATGAGCAGTTCTTC. Residues: CASNQSGQNNEQFF.

Comments on this clonotype: A much larger clonotype is one base distant, so this may be a read error. The gene calls are TRBV5-1 and TRBJ2-1, with 7 bases identical to TRBD1. CDR1 and CDR2 (germline): SGHRS, YFSETQ. Trimming at V came to 3 bases and at J to 3 bases, leaving 9 bases not matched to a gene. The CDR3 is 16 amino acids. This CDR3 reads CASSSVPGQNYNEQFF. The CDR3 nucleotides read TGCGCCAGCAGCTCGGTGCCGGGACAGAACTACAATGAGCAGTTCTTC.

At least ten counts were recorded for this clonotype. The chain uses TRBV6-6 and TRBJ2-1; TRBD2 agrees at 8 bases. CDR1 and CDR2 from the germline V gene are MNHNY and SVGAGI (reference sequence). Unmatched junction bases numbered 9, after V lost 7 bases and J lost 7 bases. This CDR3 contains 14 residues. CDR3 nucleotides: TGTGCCAGCACTAAGCCGGGACTAGTAAATGAGCAGTTCTTC. Translated, it gives CASTKPGLVNEQFF.

This clonotype was found many times. The chain employs TRBV7-2 and TRBJ2-7, with D hard to call. This CDR3 spans 13 amino acids. Germline CDR1 and CDR2: SGHTA and FQGNSA. Trimming stripped 5 bases from V and 4 bases from J, with 12 bases between. CDR3 sequence (DNA): TGTGCCAGCAGCCCGGTGGGTTGGTACGAGCAGTACTTC. This codes for CASSPVGWYEQYF. Combining the CDR3 with reference TRBV7-2 and TRBJ2-7 gives the whole variable domain GAGVSQSPSNKVTEKGKDVELRCDPISGHTALYWYRQSLGQGLEFLIYFQGNSAPDKSGLPSDRFSAERTGGSVSTLTIQRTQQEDSAVYLCASSPVGWYEQYFGPGTRLTVT.

V gene TRBV3-1 combines with J gene TRBJ1-2, with D perhaps TRBD1 (6 bases). The CDR3 spans 15 residues. Between the trimmed V and J ends, which lost 4 bases and 1 base, there was a span of 13 bases. Looked up from germline, CDR1 is LGHDT and CDR2 is YNNKEL (reference sequence). CDR3 sequence: CASSPRAGVNYGYTF. CDR3 DNA sequence: TGTGCCAGCAGCCCACGGGCAGGGGTTAACTATGGCTACACCTTC. Combining the CDR3 with reference TRBV3-1 and TRBJ1-2 gives the whole variable domain DTAVSQTPKYLVTQMGNDKSIKCEQNLGHDTMYWYKQDSKKFLKIMFSYNNKELIINETVPNRFSPKSPDKAHLNLHINSLELGDSAVYFCASSPRAGVNYGYTFGSGTRLTVV.

In DNA form, the CDR3 reads TGTGCCAGCAGCTTACGCCTTGATGGCGGGGGGGCCTTCTACGAGCAGTACTTC. This sequence encodes CASSLRLDGGGAFYEQYF. The chain employs TRBV7-2 and TRBJ2-5; the match to TRBD2 covers 9 bases. The J call may be in error: the DNA end matches TRBJ2-7 better. The germline V gene has CDR1 SGHTA and CDR2 FQGNSA. The CDR3 sequence is 18 residues long.

The chain has TRBV13 and TRBJ2-1; no clear D. The DNA end is a closer match to TRBJ2-7, so the J assignment may be wrong. Germline V lookup: CDR1 PRHDT, CDR2 FYEKMQ (reference sequence). The CDR3 length is 18 residues. CDR3: CASSLGPPGGVSYNEQYF. The CDR3 DNA is TGTGCCAGCAGCTTAGGGCCTCCCGGCGGAGTCTCCTACAATGAGCAGTACTTC.